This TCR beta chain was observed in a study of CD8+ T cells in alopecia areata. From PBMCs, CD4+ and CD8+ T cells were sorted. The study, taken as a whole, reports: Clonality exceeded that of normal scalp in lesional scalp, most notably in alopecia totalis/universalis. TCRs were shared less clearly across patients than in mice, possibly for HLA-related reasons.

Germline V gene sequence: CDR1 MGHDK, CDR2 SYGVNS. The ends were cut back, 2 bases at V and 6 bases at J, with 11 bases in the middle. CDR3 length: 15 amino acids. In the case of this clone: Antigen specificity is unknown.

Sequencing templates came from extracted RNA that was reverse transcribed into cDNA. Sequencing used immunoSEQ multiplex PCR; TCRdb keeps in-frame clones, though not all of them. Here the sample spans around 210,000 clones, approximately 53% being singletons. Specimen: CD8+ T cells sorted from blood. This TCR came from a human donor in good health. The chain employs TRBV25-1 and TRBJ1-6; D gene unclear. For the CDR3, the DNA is TGTGCCAGCAGTGAACGAAAGGATGGTAATTCACCCCTCCACTTT. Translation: CASSERKDGNSPLHF.